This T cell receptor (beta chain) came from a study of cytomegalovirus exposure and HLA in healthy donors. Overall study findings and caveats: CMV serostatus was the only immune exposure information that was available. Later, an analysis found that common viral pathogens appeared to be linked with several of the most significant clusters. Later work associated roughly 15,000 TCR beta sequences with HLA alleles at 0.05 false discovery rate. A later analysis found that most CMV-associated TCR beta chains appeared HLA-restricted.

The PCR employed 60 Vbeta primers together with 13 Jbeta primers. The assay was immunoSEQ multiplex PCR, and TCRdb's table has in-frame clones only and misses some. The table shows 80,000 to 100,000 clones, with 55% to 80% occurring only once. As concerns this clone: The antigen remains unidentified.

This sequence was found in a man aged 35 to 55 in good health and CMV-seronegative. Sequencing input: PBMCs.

CDR3 in DNA: TGTGCCAGCAGGTTTACTAGCACAGATACGCAGTATTTT. This codes for CASRFTSTDTQYF. This sequence joins TRBV6-6 and TRBJ2-3, with D unclear. The CDR3 is made up of 13 amino acids. Germline CDR1 reads MNHNY; CDR2 reads SVGAGI (reference sequence). Trimming stripped 6 bases from V and 0 bases from J, with 7 bases between.